This TCR beta chain was recovered during a study of blood T cell repertoires in COVID-19 (dated by TCRdb to 2019 to 2021). About the investigation overall: Samples from collaborators originated in the United States, Italy and Spain and spanned both the acute and convalescent phases of COVID-19. Where HLA class I and class II types were available, the types were taken from metadata supplied by the sample provider, not from assay-based typing. The sample metadata nearly always contained a de-identified subject ID, COVID-19 status, age in years and sex. The prospective study material was composed of cDNA or gDNA derived from T cells, B-cell-depleted T cells, or PBMCs. A freely available public database, intended as a resource for researchers studying the immune response to SARS-CoV-2, is where the repertoires were released. The samples were drawn from two sources: the first 160 participants of the ongoing ImmuneRACE study, and 1,254 subjects contributed by 6 global collaborators. Subjects who had been exposed to COVID-19, were actively infected with it, or had recovered from it provided the deeply sampled blood TCRbeta repertoires that made up the dataset.

Overall results and qualifications from the work: How much clinical and demographic metadata was included differed by source and by participant, and the metadata was provided uncurated.

Collaborating institutions collected whole blood in K2EDTA tubes following their own protocols. For TCRbeta analysis, collaborators shipped samples in one of three forms: frozen whole blood, isolated PBMCs, or DNA extracted from either of those sample types. For this chain, trimming is 3 bases at the V end and 2 bases at the J end, and the number of junction bases without a gene match is 6. The CDR3 covers 15 residues, taking in both the cysteine and the phenylalanine. Only CDR3 DNA remains: 45 bases, in frame from the first base. The germline V gene gives CDR1 as KGHSH and CDR2 as LQKENI. In the case of this clone: It has no known antigen specificity. No clone much larger than this one lies a single base away; base qualities are absent.

The immunoSEQ Assay, a bias-controlled multiplex PCR, was used to amplify TCRbeta CDR3 regions from genomic DNA. Processing in the source paper ran as follows. The number of nucleated cells in each sample was estimated from the amplification of reference gene primers within the assay. To quantify the absolute abundance of each unique TCRbeta CDR3 rearrangement, sequence reads were collapsed and filtered. For each sample, productive Simpson clonality was calculated by taking the square root of Simpson's diversity index across productive rearrangements. The immuneACCESS repertoire file appears here via TCRdb, limited to in-frame rearrangements. These files lack a portion of the clones; in checked studies, under half of the deficit traces to unresolved V genes, and the cause of the others is not known. For V, J and clone size, that table is used; D and trimming come from the DNA. The table for this sample lists fewer than 75,000 clones; around 87% of them were counted only once. Of the sample, roughly 6.7% is held by the ten largest clones.

The TCR was taken from a man in his fifties or sixties with active or convalescent COVID-19. The specimen was peripheral blood. The rearranged segments are TRBV18 and TRBJ1-1; 7 nucleotides in the junction match TRBD1. CDR3 protein: CASSPTGLKNTEAFF. The DNA sequence follows: TGTGCCAGCTCACCGACAGGGCTGAAAAACACTGAAGCTTTCTTT.